One and the same sample provided the 10 T cell receptor beta chains below, sequenced in a study of T cells in Graves' hyperthyroidism and ophthalmopathy. RNA transcripts yielded amplified TCR beta CDR3 regions. A first-round RT-PCR of the TCR CDR3 used the HTBI primer set. TCRdb called the multiplex PCR reads again in MiXCR, with one record for every CDR3 protein. The sample consists of hundreds of thousands of distinct CDR3 sequences, roughly 45% of them appearing once. Sequencing input: peripheral blood or thyroid tissue (not recorded which). The receptors stem from an adult man with Graves' disease, either hyperthyroidism or ophthalmopathy (not recorded which).

This clonotype was recorded at least ten times. CDR3 sequence (DNA): TGTGCCAGCAGCTTTGGAGCGAACACTGAAGCTTTCTTT. Protein product: CASSFGANTEAFF. V gene TRBV7-9 combines with J gene TRBJ1-1; D is unclear. The germline V gene has CDR1 SEHNR and CDR2 FQNEAQ (reference sequence). Trimming removed 3 bases at V and 1 base at J, with 6 bases between. The CDR3 spans 13 residues.

This clonotype was observed a few times. This rearrangement joins TRBV7-2 to TRBJ1-1; a possible D gene is TRBD1 (5 bases). Germline assignment: CDR1 SGHTA and CDR2 FQGNSA. The CDR3 is 16 amino acids. The ends were cut back, 3 bases at V and 5 bases at J, with 19 bases in the middle. The CDR3 nucleotides are TGTGCCAGCAGCTTCAGGCAGGGAAATTTGGAGACTGAAGCTTTCTTT. Its translation is CASSFRQGNLETEAFF. Together with reference TRBV7-2 and TRBJ1-1, the CDR3 gives the full variable domain: GAGVSQSPSNKVTEKGKDVELRCDPISGHTALYWYRQSLGQGLEFLIYFQGNSAPDKSGLPSDRFSAERTGGSVSTLTIQRTQQEDSAVYLCASSFRQGNLETEAFFGQGTRLTVV.

The chain uses TRBV16 and TRBJ1-1; the D is unclear. Germline V gives CDR1 KGHSY, CDR2 FQNENV. The CDR3 runs 13 residues. Trimming shortened V by 0 bases and J by 3 bases, and 5 bases separated the two germline ends. CDR3 sequence (DNA): TGTGCCAGCAGCCAATCCGGGGACACTGAAGCTTTCTTT. This codes for CASSQSGDTEAFF.

Comments on this clonotype: Its ends do not fully match the called genes, so a read error is possible. The chain uses TRBV9 and TRBJ1-1, with D tentatively TRBD1 (5 bases). Germline V gene sequence: CDR1 SGDLS, CDR2 YYNGEE. This CDR3 contains 9 residues. The CDR3 sequence is CASSVGGTF. The CDR3 region has the DNA TGTGCCAGCAGCGTAGGAGGGACGTTT.

The J gene is TRBJ2-7, the V gene TRBV19, with D possibly being TRBD1 or TRBD2 (5 bases each). V was pared by 6 bases and J by 2 bases, with 17 bases between. Looked up from germline, CDR1 is LNHDA and CDR2 is SQIVND (reference sequence). The CDR3 extends over 15 amino acids. The CDR3 coding sequence is TGTGCCAGTAGCAGGCCAGGGAGTCCTGCCTACGAGCAGTACTTC. Translation: CASSRPGSPAYEQYF.

This clonotype occurred many times. The chain links TRBV2 to TRBJ1-6; D is ambiguous. The V gene's germline CDR1 is SNHLY and CDR2 FYNNEI. V lost 7 bases and J lost 10, with 17 bases in between. The CDR3 runs 14 residues. The DNA for the CDR3 is TGTGCCAGCAATCGGGTAAACGGCGAATCACCCCTCCACTTT. It is translated as CASNRVNGESPLHF.

This clonotype was detected ten times or more. The chain has TRBV19 and TRBJ1-5, with unresolved D. CDR3 size: 14 residues. Between the trimmed V and J ends, which lost 2 bases and 5 bases, there was a span of 10 bases. Germline CDR1 is LNHDA and CDR2 is SQIVND (reference sequence). The CDR3 DNA follows: TGTGCCAGTAGTATACCCGGCCAGGATCAGCCCCAGCATTTT. Protein sequence: CASSIPGQDQPQHF.

This clonotype came up many times. The chain links TRBV24-1 to TRBJ1-2, with a possible D match to TRBD1 (5 bases). From germline, CDR1 is KGHDR and CDR2 SFDVKD. Deletions cut 0 bases from V and 3 bases from J, with 7 bases between. The CDR3 covers 14 residues. The CDR3 spells CATSDLTRDYGYTF. In DNA, the CDR3 is TGTGCCACCAGTGATTTGACCAGGGACTATGGCTACACCTTC.

J is TRBJ2-3 and V is TRBV7-3; the D is unclear. The V and J ends lost 2 bases and 8 bases respectively, with 11 bases between them. This CDR3 is 13 amino acids long. Germline V gene lookup returns CDR1 SGHTA and CDR2 FQGTGA. CDR3: CASSLDPKGTQYF. In DNA form, the CDR3 reads TGTGCCAGCAGCTTAGATCCCAAGGGTACGCAGTATTTT.

Points on this clonotype: This may be a read error, as it is one base from a much larger clone. The chain combines TRBV14 with TRBJ1-1; D is uncertain. Germline CDR1 is SGHDN and CDR2 is FVKESK. CDR3 length: 11 amino acids. Between the trimmed V and J ends, which lost 4 bases and 3 bases, there was a span of 3 bases. The DNA for the CDR3 is TGTGCCAGCAGCCCGCACACTGAAGCTTTCTTT. Amino acids: CASSPHTEAFF.